Included here is one T cell receptor beta chain sequence, with context. The data were produced by immunoSEQ multiplex PCR, yet TCRdb's version contains in-frame clones alone and is incomplete. This table holds 85,000 to 100,000 clones, 75% to 95% found once. These data come from a study of OX40 agonist ivuxolimab in advanced cancers. The germline V gene has CDR1 MNHNS and CDR2 SASEGT. The CDR3 loop spans 15 amino acids. With 4 bases clipped from V and 1 base from J, the junction kept 5 bases outside the gene matches. The chain has TRBV6-1 and TRBJ2-3, with 7 positions matching TRBD2. The sequence came from an adult with an advanced solid tumor such as melanoma, head and neck, liver or kidney cancer. The source material was CD4+ or CD8+ T cells sorted from blood, sampled in a trial of the OX40 agonist ivuxolimab. Here the CDR3 DNA reads TGTGCCAGCAGTGGTCAGCGGGGCCGCACAGATACGCAGTATTTT. It yields the protein CASSGQRGRTDTQYF.